This passage covers 7 T cell receptor beta chains from one sample sequenced in a study of naive and memory T cell subsets. This sample's treatment: skin biopsy from PPD injection site in Mantoux-positive individual. An oligonucleotide containing a UMI was ligated to the 3' end of TCR cDNA. Four PCR rounds used nested alpha and beta constant region primers plus the SP2 primer. TCRdb used MiXCR to reprocess the UMI-ligation and nested PCR reads, holding one entry per CDR3 protein. The repertoire has around 31,000 distinct CDR3 sequences, under 8.5% of them found once; the top ten carry approximately 3.3%. This sample comprised skin, obtained from a tuberculin skin test site. These receptors all come from an adult in good health.

The chain has TRBV20-1 and TRBJ2-3; TRBD2 might be the D (6 bases). Deletions cut 3 bases from V and 3 bases from J, with 13 bases between. Looked up from germline, CDR1 is DFQATT and CDR2 is SNEGSKA (reference sequence). The CDR3 extends over 14 amino acids. CDR3 loop: CSARLSSGTDTQYF. Written as DNA, the CDR3 is TGCAGTGCTAGGTTGTCCAGCGGGACAGATACGCAGTATTTT.

This clonotype was recorded many times. The chain uses TRBV6-5 and TRBJ2-1; TRBD1 matches at 7 bases. CDR3 size: 14 residues. V shed 6 bases and J 6 bases; nucleotides not matched to a gene: 8. The germline V gene has CDR1 MNHEY and CDR2 SVGAGI. CDR3: CASRPGQRRNEQFF. Written as DNA, the CDR3 is TGTGCCAGCAGGCCGGGACAGCGACGCAATGAGCAGTTCTTC.

This clonotype came up many times. The chain employs TRBV29-1 and TRBJ1-1; D call uncertain. This CDR3 has 14 residues. Trimming removed 3 bases from V and 2 bases from J, with 13 bases in between. Germline lookup yields CDR1 SQVTM and CDR2 ANQGSEA. CDR3 nucleotide sequence: TGCAGCGTTGATCTGGGGATGGTAAACACTGAAGCTTTCTTT. Translated, it gives CSVDLGMVNTEAFF. Supplemented by reference TRBV29-1 and TRBJ1-1, the full variable domain reads SAVISQKPSRDICQRGTSLTIQCQVDSQVTMMFWYRQQPGQSLTLIATANQGSEATYESGFVIDKFPISRPNLTFSTLTVSNMSPEDSSIYLCSVDLGMVNTEAFFGQGTRLTVV.

This clonotype was seen ten or more times. The chain carries TRBV4-1 and TRBJ2-1; 10 bases fit TRBD1. Germline V gives CDR1 MGHRA, CDR2 YSYEKL. The CDR3 covers 15 residues. V trimming: 4 bases; J trimming: 8 bases; junction bases outside the gene matches: 8. As DNA, the CDR3 is TGCGCCAGCAGCCGTCTTGGGACAGGGGTTTATGAGCAGTTCTTC. Amino acid sequence: CASSRLGTGVYEQFF.

In this sample, this clonotype turned up a few times. The chain recombines TRBV10-3 with TRBJ1-6; a weak D match, TRBD1 (5 bases). The V and J ends lost 5 bases and 5 bases respectively, with 13 bases between them. Germline CDR1 reads ENHRY; CDR2 reads SYGVKD. The CDR3 runs to 15 residues. CDR3 nucleotides: TGTGCCATCAGTCTTACAGGTAGACATAATTCACCCCTCCACTTT. As protein: CAISLTGRHNSPLHF.

J is TRBJ2-5 and V is TRBV12-3 or TRBV12-4; D not resolved. The CDR3 sequence is 13 residues long. The V end was cut by 6 bases, the J end by 5 bases, with 13 bases between. As DNA, the CDR3 is TGTGCCAGCAGGTCCATGGGCTTGGAGACCCAGTACTTC. Protein: CASRSMGLETQYF.

This clonotype was seen ten or more times. This sequence joins TRBV11-2 and TRBJ2-1; 10 nucleotides match TRBD2. Germline V gene sequence: CDR1 SGHAT, CDR2 FQNNGV. The CDR3 runs 19 residues. V was pared by 0 bases and J by 0 bases, with 8 bases of the junction left unmatched. CDR3 region: CASSLEGLERGGSYNEQFF. DNA of the CDR3: TGTGCCAGCAGCTTAGAAGGGTTGGAGCGGGGGGGCTCCTACAATGAGCAGTTCTTC.